The 30 T cell receptor beta chains below come from one sample, sequenced in a study of blood T cells in healthy people across ages. Together with a sample-barcoded 5' primer, a J-beta primer mix was included in a second PCR lasting about 6 to 11 cycles. In TCRdb, the 5' RACE reads were re-called with MiXCR into one record per CDR3 protein. The sample consists of 1.5 million to 2 million distinct CDR3 sequences, 28% of them appearing once. What was sequenced was blood. Source of these receptors: a woman in her thirties in good health.

This rearrangement joins TRBV29-1 to TRBJ1-2; no clear D gene. V was pared by 3 bases and J by 0 bases, with 17 bases between. Germline assignment: CDR1 SQVTM and CDR2 ANQGSEA. This CDR3 contains 16 residues. CDR3 in DNA: TGCAGCGTTGATGTTGCAGGCTCGCGAGCTAACTATGGCTACACCTTC. This gives the protein CSVDVAGSRANYGYTF.

This clonotype showed up many times. This sequence joins TRBV5-6 and TRBJ2-7, with D unresolved. CDR3 length: 14 amino acids. V lost 1 base to trimming and J lost 3 bases, with 11 bases between them. Looked up from germline, CDR1 is SGHDT and CDR2 is YYEEEE. The CDR3 coding sequence is TGTGCCAGCAGCTTGCCAACACACGGCTACGAGCAGTACTTC. Its protein product is CASSLPTHGYEQYF. Filled out from reference TRBV5-6 and TRBJ2-7, the complete variable domain reads DAGVTQSPTHLIKTRGQQVTLRCSPKSGHDTVSWYQQALGQGPQFIFQYYEEEERQRGNFPDRFSGHQFPNYSSELNVNALLLGDSALYLCASSLPTHGYEQYFGPGTRLTVT.

This clonotype has just one count. The chain couples TRBV7-6 to TRBJ1-4; tentative D call: TRBD1 (5 bases). The V gene lost 8 bases and the J gene lost 6 bases, with 19 bases spanning the gap. Germline V gene data show CDR1 as SGHVS and CDR2 as FNYEAQ. The length of the CDR3 is 15 residues. The CDR3, as DNA: TGTGCCAGCTCAGACAGAACGAGATTTGATGAAAAACTGTTTTTT. This translates into CASSDRTRFDEKLFF.

This clonotype was seen more than once but under ten times. V is TRBV7-3 and J is TRBJ1-1; D gene uncertain. Trimming removed 5 bases at V and 2 bases at J, with 15 bases between. The germline CDR1 and CDR2 sequences are SGHTA and FQGTGA. The CDR3 loop spans 15 amino acids. DNA of the CDR3: TGTGCCAGCAGCCAATCCCCAACAACAAACACTGAAGCTTTCTTT. The encoded protein is CASSQSPTTNTEAFF. The variable domain in full, with the rest retrieved from reference TRBV7-3 and TRBJ1-1, is GAGVSQTPSNKVTEKGKYVELRCDPISGHTALYWYRQSLGQGPEFLIYFQGTGAADDSGLPNDRFFAVRPEGSVSTLKIQRTERGDSAVYLCASSQSPTTNTEAFFGQGTRLTVV.

Only a few counts were recorded for this clonotype. The chain has TRBV20-1 and TRBJ2-5, with D perhaps assigned TRBD1 or TRBD2 (5 bases each). This CDR3 is built from 14 residues. Per germline, CDR1 DFQATT and CDR2 SNEGSKA (reference sequence). Between the trimmed V and J ends, which lost 4 bases and 0 bases, there was a span of 12 bases. The CDR3 DNA sequence: TGCAGTGCTAACCTAGTGGGGGACCAAGAGACCCAGTACTTC. The encoded protein is CSANLVGDQETQYF.

The chain carries TRBV5-1 and TRBJ2-3, with D possibly matching TRBD2 (7 bases). The CDR3 extends over 15 amino acids. Trimming pared 4 bases from V and 4 bases from J, leaving 16 bases between. CDR1 and CDR2 from the germline V gene are SGHRS and YFSETQ. The CDR3 loop is CASSPGAGEADTQYF. The CDR3 DNA sequence: TGCGCCAGCAGCCCAGGGGCGGGAGAGGCAGATACGCAGTATTTT.

The chain uses TRBV5-1 and TRBJ2-4, with 10 bases matching TRBD2. J lost 8 bases, V lost 0 bases, and 5 bases had no gene match. CDR3 size: 15 residues. From germline, CDR1 is SGHRS and CDR2 YFSETQ. CDR3 in amino acids: CASSLEAGGLDIQYF. Here the CDR3 DNA reads TGCGCCAGCAGCTTGGAAGCGGGGGGGTTGGACATTCAGTACTTC.

This clonotype was recorded once. This sequence joins TRBV29-1 and TRBJ2-5; no firm D call. The CDR3 length is 11 residues. Germline V CDR1 and CDR2: SQVTM, ANQGSEA. V was cut by 3 bases and J by 13 bases, with 15 bases left in between. CDR3 region: CSVEGNNELYF. Here the CDR3 DNA reads TGCAGCGTTGAGGGCAACAATGAGCTGTACTTC.

This clonotype came up a few times. The chain employs TRBV5-1 and TRBJ2-7; 7 nucleotides match TRBD1. The CDR3 has 15 amino acids. V shed 4 bases, J shed 2 bases, and the junction held 9 bases outside the gene matches. From germline, CDR1 is SGHRS and CDR2 YFSETQ. CDR3 protein: CASSVGTVGPYEQYF. CDR3 DNA sequence: TGCGCCAGCAGCGTCGGGACAGTAGGACCCTACGAGCAGTACTTC.

This clonotype has only a few counts. The junction and the germline gene differ at one end; a read error may be behind it. The V gene is TRBV7-9, the J gene TRBJ2-6, with TRBD1 identical over 9 bases. The CDR3 spans 17 residues. Germline-derived CDR1 and CDR2 are SEHNR and FQNEAQ (reference sequence). The CDR3 spells CVSSPRTGASGANVLTF. The CDR3 DNA follows: TGTGTCAGCAGCCCAAGGACAGGGGCCTCTGGGGCCAACGTCCTGACTTTC.

The chain employs TRBV13 and TRBJ2-5; 7 positions match TRBD1. The J segment lost 2 bases and the V segment lost 7 bases, leaving 7 bases of the junction unmatched. The CDR3 is 14 residues long. Germline CDR1 PRHDT, CDR2 FYEKMQ (reference sequence). The CDR3 DNA is TGTGCCAGCACAAGGGGGCGGAGGCAAGAGACCCAGTACTTC. Translation gives CASTRGRRQETQYF.

This clonotype occurred many times. The chain employs TRBV20-1 and TRBJ2-1; D might be TRBD1 (5 bases). V was pared by 0 bases and J by 3 bases, with 9 bases between. Germline CDR1 DFQATT, CDR2 SNEGSKA (reference sequence). The CDR3 contains 14 residues. CDR3 region: CSARDRAFYNEQFF. The CDR3 coding sequence is TGCAGTGCTAGAGACAGGGCATTCTACAATGAGCAGTTCTTC.

This clonotype was detected a few times. The gene calls are TRBV3-1 and TRBJ2-3; 9 nucleotides line up with TRBD1. Trimming cost V 8 bases and J 5 bases; bases outside gene matches: 5. Germline V gene data show CDR1 as LGHDT and CDR2 as YNNKEL (reference sequence). The CDR3 sequence is 13 residues long. The CDR3 loop is CASQGTGRDTQYF. The CDR3 bases are TGTGCCAGCCAAGGGACAGGGAGAGATACGCAGTATTTT.

This clonotype was counted only a few times. The rearrangement links TRBV6-9 to TRBJ2-3, with 8 bases matching TRBD2. This CDR3 spans 11 amino acids. Germline V CDR1 and CDR2: MNHGY, SVAAGI. Losses at the gene ends were 8 bases for V and 8 bases for J; bases not matched to a gene: 3. In nucleotides, the CDR3 is TGTGCCAGCGCAGCGGGGGTTACGCAGTATTTT. Residues: CASAAGVTQYF.

This clonotype was seen at least ten times. This chain uses TRBV11-2 with TRBJ2-7; TRBD1 agrees at 7 bases. V lost 6 bases, J lost 3 bases, and 8 bases stayed unmatched. The CDR3 consists of 14 residues. Germline loops: CDR1 SGHAT, CDR2 FQNNGV. The CDR3 nucleotides are TGTGCCAGCAGGAGGGGGCAGGGGATCTACGAGCAGTACTTC. Translating gives CASRRGQGIYEQYF.

This clonotype was observed many times. The chain recombines TRBV29-1 with TRBJ2-7; no clear D. Germline-derived CDR1 and CDR2 are SQVTM and ANQGSEA. V lost 1 base, J lost 6 bases, and 7 bases lay in between. The CDR3 is made up of 11 amino acids. CDR3 DNA: TGCAGCGTTGAAGTCATACGCGAGCAGTACTTC. This sequence encodes CSVEVIREQYF.

Here the CDR3 reads CASRFILDTQYF. The CDR3 nucleotides read TGTGCCAGCAGATTCATACTCGATACGCAGTATTTT. The V call is TRBV12-3 or TRBV12-4, the J call TRBJ2-3; no definite D call. V dropped 6 bases and J dropped 6 bases, with 10 bases sitting between them. CDR3 length equals 12 residues.

This clonotype was seen repeatedly, ten times or more. The J gene is TRBJ1-1, the V gene TRBV20-1, with a possible D match to TRBD1 (6 bases). The length of the CDR3 is 14 residues. The germline V gene has CDR1 DFQATT and CDR2 SNEGSKA (reference sequence). V shed 4 bases and J shed 3 bases, with 15 bases lying between them. CDR3 sequence (DNA): TGCAGTGCTATGGCAGGGGTTGGGGACACTGAAGCTTTCTTT. It translates to CSAMAGVGDTEAFF.

The J gene is TRBJ2-1, the V gene TRBV7-2; weak D call: TRBD1 (6 bases). Germline CDR1 is SGHTA and CDR2 is FQGNSA. CDR3 size: 16 residues. V was trimmed by 5 bases and J by 2 bases, leaving 16 bases between them. The CDR3 sequence: CASSTRTDWTYNEQFF. The CDR3 DNA is TGTGCCAGCAGCACGAGGACAGATTGGACCTACAATGAGCAGTTCTTC.

The genes are TRBV9 and TRBJ2-1, with D perhaps matching TRBD1 or TRBD2 (6 bases each). The V end lost 3 bases, the J end lost 10 bases, and 17 bases lay between the germline ends. This CDR3 is built from 14 residues. The germline V gene has CDR1 SGDLS and CDR2 YYNGEE. The CDR3 spells CASSAGAEGYEQFF. CDR3 in DNA: TGTGCCAGCAGCGCGGGGGCGGAGGGCTACGAGCAGTTCTTC.

V is TRBV6-2 or TRBV6-3 and J is TRBJ1-4; the D gene is possibly TRBD1 (5 bases). Per the germline V gene, CDR1 is MNHEY and CDR2 is SVGEGT. This CDR3 contains 14 residues. V lost 7 bases and J 3 bases, leaving 12 bases between the germline ends. The CDR3 sequence is CASTQGSSNEKLFF. In DNA form, the CDR3 reads TGTGCCAGCACCCAGGGATCCTCTAATGAAAAACTGTTTTTT.

The sample holds many counts of this clonotype. V and J are TRBV20-1 and TRBJ2-1, with TRBD1 matching over 9 bases. V dropped 4 bases and J dropped 2; count of bases not matched to a gene: 3. CDR3 size: 14 residues. The V gene's germline CDR1 is DFQATT and CDR2 SNEGSKA (reference sequence). CDR3 sequence (DNA): TGCAGTGCTAAGAGGACAGGGGCCTACAATGAGCAGTTCTTC. Its translation: CSAKRTGAYNEQFF.

This clonotype was observed a handful of times. This chain joins TRBV7-2 and TRBJ2-3; D is uncertain. This CDR3 has 15 amino acids. Trimming pared 2 bases from V and 4 bases from J, leaving 13 bases between. Per germline, CDR1 SGHTA and CDR2 FQGNSA. CDR3 coding DNA: TGTGCCAGCAGCTTAAGGGCGGAGTCCCCAGATACGCAGTATTTT. As protein: CASSLRAESPDTQYF.

For this clonotype: The junction departs from the called germline gene at one end, perhaps through a read error. This rearrangement joins TRBV5-5 to TRBJ2-5; no definite D call. The CDR3 has 14 amino acids. Germline CDR1 SGHKS, CDR2 YYEKEE (reference sequence). The CDR3 is CPSSLVTFVETQYF. The CDR3 coding sequence is TGTCCCAGCAGCTTGGTGACGTTTGTAGAGACCCAGTACTTC.

The chain is built from TRBV20-1 and TRBJ2-5; possibly TRBD2 for D (6 bases). The CDR3 loop spans 15 amino acids. V lost 6 bases, J lost 2 bases, and 19 bases lay in between. Per the germline V gene, CDR1 is DFQATT and CDR2 is SNEGSKA (reference sequence). In DNA, the CDR3 is TGCAGTGCGAGGGACTTTGGGACCAAACAAGAGACCCAGTACTTC. This encodes CSARDFGTKQETQYF.

The table lists this clonotype with a few counts. J is TRBJ1-6 and V is TRBV7-9, with TRBD1 as a possible D gene (5 bases). Trimming took off 1 base at V and 11 bases at J, with 12 bases between the two ends. The germline gives CDR1 SEHNR, CDR2 FQNEAQ (reference sequence). CDR3 length: 14 residues. CDR3 loop: CASSLGRGGPPLHF. CDR3 bases: TGTGCCAGCAGCTTAGGGAGGGGAGGGCCACCCCTCCACTTT.

V and J are TRBV12-3 or TRBV12-4 and TRBJ1-2; 7 nucleotides match TRBD1. There are 15 residues in the CDR3. J gave up 4 bases and V 6 bases, and 11 bases lay outside the gene matches. The CDR3 loop reads CASRSNSGGAYGYTF. CDR3 nucleotides: TGTGCCAGCAGGTCAAACTCAGGGGGGGCCTATGGCTACACCTTC.

Only a few counts were recorded for this clonotype. The rearrangement links TRBV2 to TRBJ2-5, with a tentative D call TRBD2 (6 bases). Trimming pared 6 bases from V and 1 base from J, leaving 12 bases between. CDR1 and CDR2 (germline): SNHLY, FYNNEI. The CDR3 contains 14 residues. The CDR3 region has the DNA TGTGCCAGCAGGGACTATCAAATCCAAGAGACCCAGTACTTC. Its translation: CASRDYQIQETQYF.

This clonotype came up a few times. CDR3: CASRFTSGVGNEQFF. The CDR3 coding sequence is TGTGCCAGCAGATTCACTAGCGGGGTGGGTAATGAGCAGTTCTTC. The chain links TRBV7-2 to TRBJ2-1; 10 bases are a match to TRBD2. This CDR3 comprises 15 residues. CDR1 SGHTA and CDR2 FQGNSA come from the germline V gene. J gave up 7 bases and V 6 bases, and 9 bases lay outside the gene matches.

This clonotype was seen at least ten times. The chain combines TRBV5-5 with TRBJ1-5; a weak D match, TRBD1 (5 bases). The CDR3 is 15 amino acids. The V end was cut by 0 bases, the J end by 7 bases, with 14 bases between. Germline assignment: CDR1 SGHKS and CDR2 YYEKEE (reference sequence). CDR3 in amino acids: CASSLVGAAGQPQHF. Here the CDR3 DNA reads TGTGCCAGCAGCTTGGTAGGGGCGGCAGGACAGCCCCAGCATTTT.